Shown below are 24 T cell receptor beta chains from a single sample sequenced in a study of T cell clonality in common variable immunodeficiency. Some clones are missing from TCRdb's copy, which holds only in-frame ones; the method was immunoSEQ multiplex PCR. Recorded here are 30,000 to 40,000 clones, none singletons. Sequenced input: peripheral blood mononuclear cells. The receptors originated from a person aged 18-70 years in good health.

About this clone itself: The read terminates 3 residues ahead of where the CDR3 ends, so the germline J gene completes it. The chain couples TRBV7-6 to TRBJ2-7; TRBD2 aligns across 11 bases. V gave up 5 bases and J gave up 5 bases; unmatched junction bases: 5. The CDR3 is 14 amino acids. The germline V gene encodes CDR1 SGHVS and CDR2 FNYEAQ. This CDR3 is CASSHTSGSHEQYF. The CDR3 DNA, read in part, is TGTGCCAGCAGCCATACTAGCGGGAGCCACGAG.

This clone came up many times. The read ends 3 residues before the CDR3 terminus; that terminus is restored from the germline J gene. This sequence joins TRBV28 and TRBJ2-3; 12 bases are a match to TRBD2. Per germline, CDR1 MDHEN and CDR2 SYDVKM. This CDR3 region has 16 residues. V shed 3 bases and J 5 bases; nucleotides not matched to a gene: 6. CDR3 residues: CASSFATSGSRDTQYF. Partial CDR3 DNA: TGTGCCAGCAGTTTTGCGACTAGCGGGAGTAGAGATACG.

This clone has a count of ten or more. The read finishes 3 residues shy of the CDR3 end, and the germline J gene is used to complete it. The chain uses TRBV28 and TRBJ1-2; 8 nucleotides align to TRBD1. The CDR3 loop spans 14 amino acids. Germline loops: CDR1 MDHEN, CDR2 SYDVKM. Losses at the gene ends were 6 bases for V and 6 bases for J; bases not matched to a gene: 9. The covered CDR3 bases are TGTGCCAGCAGCCCGGGACAGGCTTCCCATGGC. Amino acids: CASSPGQASHG. The CDR3, in full, reads CASSPGQASHGYTF.

This clone appeared many times. The read ends 3 residues early relative to the CDR3; the germline J gene fills the gap. The chain employs TRBV7-9 and TRBJ2-2; 8 bases align to TRBD1. The CDR3 contains 15 residues. J gave up 6 bases and V 5 bases, and 8 bases lay outside the gene matches. Germline V gene data show CDR1 as SEHNR and CDR2 as FQNEAQ (reference sequence). The DNA read from the CDR3 is TGTGCCAGCAGCCGCGGACAGGGTAATCCCGGGGAG. Translating gives CASSRGQGNPGE. In full, the CDR3 reads CASSRGQGNPGELFF.

Regarding this clone: From the germline J gene comes the end of the CDR3, since the read stops 3 residues before it. The chain recombines TRBV5-1 with TRBJ2-1, with 12 bases fitting TRBD2. The CDR3 is 15 amino acids. The V segment lost 0 bases and the J segment 6 bases; nucleotides outside the gene matches: 1. CDR1 and CDR2 from the germline V gene are SGHRS and YFSETQ. The CDR3 is CASSLGTSGINEQFF. The CDR3 DNA, read in part, is TGCGCCAGCAGCTTGGGGACTAGCGGGATCAATGAG.

This clone has a count of ten or more. The sequence runs out 3 residues before the end of the CDR3; the remainder is reconstructed from the germline J gene. This sequence joins TRBV5-1 and TRBJ1-4, with 8 bases aligning to TRBD1. After removal of 0 bases from V and 0 bases from J, the junction contained 10 bases not matched to a gene. Germline assignment: CDR1 SGHRS and CDR2 YFSETQ. This CDR3 comprises 19 residues. The CDR3 region is CASSLDPQGAGTTNEKLFF. Partial CDR3 DNA: TGCGCCAGCAGCTTGGATCCTCAGGGGGCTGGTACAACTAATGAAAAA.

This clone has ten or more counts. The sequenced fragment ends 3 residues before the CDR3 boundary, so the rest is inferred from the germline J gene. V gene TRBV19 combines with J gene TRBJ2-5; 8 bases align to TRBD2. V lost 6 bases and J lost 5; bases outside the gene matches: 11. CDR1 and CDR2 (germline): LNHDA, SQIVND (reference sequence). The CDR3 length is 15 residues. The CDR3 is CASSNPVSGSETQYF. CDR3 bases read: TGTGCCAGTAGCAACCCGGTAAGCGGGAGTGAGACC.

This clone has a handful of counts. CDR3: CASSRDSLSYEAFF. Incomplete CDR3 DNA: TGTGCCAGCAGTCGGGACTCCTTGTCCTACGAG. The chain recombines TRBV7-3 with TRBJ1-1; TRBD1 might be the D (5 bases). The read is 3 residues too short to cover the CDR3 end, so that end is filled in from the germline J gene. The CDR3 consists of 14 residues. In germline, CDR1 is SGHTA, CDR2 FQGTGA.

This clone was observed a few times. The observed sequence ends 3 residues before the CDR3 terminus, with the missing tail filled in from the germline J gene. The chain links TRBV19 to TRBJ1-1, with 9 bases aligning to TRBD1. CDR1 LNHDA and CDR2 SQIVND come from the germline V gene (reference sequence). The CDR3 is made up of 15 amino acids. Trimming removed 2 bases from V and 1 base from J; junction bases left unmatched: 2. CDR3 residues: CASSIRGQGNTEAFF. CDR3 bases read: TGTGCCAGTAGTATAAGGGGACAGGGGAACACTGAA.

There are many counts of this clone. The observed sequence ends 3 residues before the CDR3 terminus, with the missing tail filled in from the germline J gene. The chain links TRBV20-1 to TRBJ2-7; D remains unclear. The CDR3 is made up of 15 amino acids. V was trimmed by 0 bases and J by 2 bases, leaving 14 bases between them. Per germline, CDR1 DFQATT and CDR2 SNEGSKA (reference sequence). CDR3 amino acids: CSARDRHADPYEQYF. The CDR3 bases that were read are TGCAGTGCTAGAGATCGCCATGCAGATCCCTACGAG.

This clone was seen ten or more times. The read falls 3 residues short of the CDR3 end, and the missing part is taken from the germline J gene. The chain employs TRBV20-1 and TRBJ1-2; a possible D gene is TRBD1 (6 bases). In germline, CDR1 is DFQATT, CDR2 SNEGSKA (reference sequence). The CDR3 sequence is 15 residues long. V lost 0 bases to trimming and J lost 7 bases, with 18 bases between them. The sequenced CDR3 bases are TGCAGTGCTAGAGACCCCTCCAGGGGCGCAGGTGGC. This encodes CSARDPSRGAGG. The whole CDR3 protein reads CSARDPSRGAGGYTF.

This clone showed up many times. Sequencing ends 3 residues short of the CDR3 end; the germline J gene provides the rest. The V and J genes are TRBV15 and TRBJ2-2, with 12 bases identical to TRBD2. V shed 5 bases and J 1 base; nucleotides not matched to a gene: 5. The germline V gene encodes CDR1 LNHNV and CDR2 YYDKDF (reference sequence). The CDR3 sequence is 17 residues long. The part of the CDR3 DNA that was read is TGTGCCACCAGCCCGACTAGCGGGAGAAGGAACACCGGGGAG. This gives the protein CATSPTSGRRNTGE. The whole CDR3 protein is CATSPTSGRRNTGELFF.

This clone was seen ten or more times. The sequence runs out 3 residues before the end of the CDR3; the remainder is reconstructed from the germline J gene. The chain links TRBV20-1 to TRBJ1-1; D gene uncertain. V lost 0 bases and J lost 5, with 10 bases in between. Germline loops: CDR1 DFQATT, CDR2 SNEGSKA (reference sequence). This CDR3 contains 13 residues. The CDR3 is CSARDRFLTEAFF. CDR3 DNA (partial): TGCAGTGCTAGAGACAGATTTTTAACTGAA.

This clone was recorded many times. The read is 3 residues too short to cover the CDR3 end, so that end is filled in from the germline J gene. The chain links TRBV5-1 to TRBJ1-4; tentative D call: TRBD1 (5 bases). This CDR3 comprises 15 residues. V lost 7 bases, J lost 3 bases, and 16 bases lay in between. Germline CDR1 is SGHRS and CDR2 is YFSETQ. CDR3 DNA (partial): TGCGCCAGCCAGCATTCAGGGAAGGCTAATGAAAAA. Translation: CASQHSGKANEK. The whole CDR3 reads CASQHSGKANEKLFF.

On this clone: The read falls 3 residues short of the CDR3 end, and the missing part is taken from the germline J gene. V is TRBV19 and J is TRBJ1-1, with D perhaps TRBD1 (5 bases). This CDR3 contains 14 residues. From germline, CDR1 is LNHDA and CDR2 SQIVND (reference sequence). Between the trimmed V and J ends, which lost 5 bases and 2 bases, there was a span of 12 bases. The chain's CDR3 is CASSFGGGNTEAFF. The sequenced part of the CDR3 DNA is TGTGCCAGTAGTTTTGGGGGGGGAAACACTGAA.

In this sample, this clone turned up many times. CDR3 protein: CASSAGTSGKDEQYF. Partial CDR3 DNA: TGTGCCAGCAGCGCCGGGACTAGCGGGAAGGACGAG. This rearrangement joins TRBV7-2 to TRBJ2-7; TRBD2 aligns across 13 bases. The CDR3 extends 3 residues past the end of the read, so its final part is completed from the germline J gene. This CDR3 has 15 amino acids. Germline-derived CDR1 and CDR2 are SGHTA and FQGNSA. V shed 5 bases and J 5 bases; nucleotides not matched to a gene: 6.

In its sample, this clone was seen many times. The read falls 3 residues short of the CDR3 end, and the missing part is taken from the germline J gene. The chain has TRBV19 and TRBJ2-1; the D is unclear. V was shortened by 5 bases and J by 4 bases, with 15 bases between the two germline ends. CDR3 size: 15 residues. Germline V gene sequence: CDR1 LNHDA, CDR2 SQIVND (reference sequence). The CDR3 DNA, read in part, is TGTGCCAGTAGTTTTTCCCCGCCTGCGTACAATGAG. Encoded protein: CASSFSPPAYNE. The whole CDR3 sequence reads CASSFSPPAYNEQFF.

This clone was observed many times. The read terminates 3 residues ahead of where the CDR3 ends, so the germline J gene completes it. The chain uses TRBV20-1 and TRBJ2-5; D possibly corresponds to TRBD1 (6 bases). This CDR3 has 14 amino acids. V was cut by 3 bases and J by 1 base, with 12 bases left in between. Germline V gives CDR1 DFQATT, CDR2 SNEGSKA (reference sequence). CDR3 bases read: TGCAGTGCTAGGGGGGCTGCGATCCAAGAGACC. Translation: CSARGAAIQET. The CDR3 in full is CSARGAAIQETQYF.

The sample holds a few counts of this clone. The CDR3 end is not reached by the read, which stops 3 residues before it; the germline J gene fills it in. This rearrangement joins TRBV5-1 to TRBJ2-7, with TRBD2 identical over 10 bases. The CDR3 has 15 amino acids. Germline lookup yields CDR1 SGHRS and CDR2 YFSETQ. V gave up 0 bases and J gave up 5 bases; unmatched junction bases: 5. The sequenced part of the CDR3 DNA is TGCGCCAGCAGCTTGGTTCTAGCGGGAGTGAACGAG. Translation gives CASSLVLAGVNE. The complete CDR3 sequence is CASSLVLAGVNEQYF.

This clone was seen ten or more times. The read is 3 residues too short to cover the CDR3 end, so that end is filled in from the germline J gene. J is TRBJ2-7 and V is TRBV10-1; D may be TRBD2 (6 bases). Trimming pared 9 bases from V and 1 base from J, leaving 16 bases between. The V gene's germline CDR1 is WNHNN and CDR2 SYGVQD (reference sequence). CDR3 length equals 14 residues. CDR3 in amino acids: CASSPGLASYEQYF. The sequenced CDR3 bases are TGCGCCAGTTCTCCGGGACTCGCATCCTACGAG.

This clone was picked up many times. The CDR3 goes on 3 residues after the read ends, and that part is filled in from the germline J gene. The V gene is TRBV5-1, the J gene TRBJ2-3; 8 bases are a match to TRBD2. Germline trimming cut 4 bases from V and 2 bases from J; bases unmatched to any gene: 6. The CDR3 has 15 amino acids. CDR1 and CDR2 (germline): SGHRS, YFSETQ. The sequenced CDR3 bases are TGCGCCAGCAGCCCCAGCGGGAGACCCACAGATACG. This translates into CASSPSGRPTDT. The full CDR3 reads CASSPSGRPTDTQYF.

This clone was seen many times. Coverage ceases 3 residues before the CDR3 finishes, and the germline J gene fills in the end. The rearrangement uses TRBV20-1 and TRBJ1-2; 9 nucleotides agree with TRBD1. Trimming at V came to 0 bases and at J to 4 bases, leaving 9 bases not matched to a gene. Per the germline V gene, CDR1 is DFQATT and CDR2 is SNEGSKA (reference sequence). The CDR3 is 16 residues long. This CDR3 is CSARDKWRTGVYGYTF. The sequenced part of the CDR3 DNA is TGCAGTGCTAGAGATAAGTGGCGGACAGGGGTCTATGGC.

This clone came up many times. With the read ending 3 residues before the CDR3 end, the germline J gene is used to fill in that end. This sequence joins TRBV18 and TRBJ2-3; D uncertain. Germline assignment: CDR1 KGHSH and CDR2 LQKENI. CDR3 length equals 14 residues. V was trimmed by 3 bases and J by 4 bases, leaving 11 bases between them. CDR3 in amino acids: CASSPGALSDTQYF. The CDR3 DNA, read in part, is TGTGCCAGCTCACCTGGAGCGCTCTCAGATACG.

The table lists this clone with a few counts. The read comes to an end 3 residues before the CDR3 does, leaving the germline J gene to fill in the end. V gene TRBV14 combines with J gene TRBJ2-5; 12 bases fit TRBD2. CDR1 and CDR2 from the germline V gene are SGHDN and FVKESK. V lost 2 bases to trimming and J lost 5 bases; unmatched junction nucleotides: 6. This CDR3 contains 16 residues. The CDR3 loop is CASSQLAGGPVETQYF. Partial CDR3 DNA: TGTGCCAGCAGCCAACTAGCGGGAGGGCCGGTTGAGACC. Full variable domain (remainder filled in from reference TRBV14 and TRBJ2-5): EAGVTQFPSHSVIEKGQTVTLRCDPISGHDNLYWYRRVMGKEIKFLLHFVKESKQDESGMPNNRFLAERTGGTYSTLKVQPAELEDSGVYFCASSQLAGGPVETQYFGPGTRLLVL.